This is a list of T cell receptor beta chains from one sample in a study of T cells in Graves' hyperthyroidism and ophthalmopathy. In TCRdb, the multiplex PCR reads were re-called with MiXCR into one record per CDR3 protein. The sample lists over 250,000 distinct CDR3 sequences; around 20% were seen once. Sequenced sample: blood. These receptors were obtained from a man aged 25-40 years with Graves' ophthalmopathy. CDR3s include the opening cysteine and the closing phenylalanine or tryptophan. The D gene is left open where the match is weak. Clone size is not always given. Where it is, it says once, few, many or a class for expanded clones.

>TRBD2|TRBJ2-3|TRBV20-1|many
TGCAGTGCTAGAGATCATCTAGCGGGGGACACAGATACGCAGTATTTT
CSARDHLAGDTDTQYF
>TRBD1|TRBJ2-2|TRBV7-9|.
TGTGCCAGCAGCTTACCGGGTGGTCAGGGGGCCTCCGCGAACACCGGGGAGCTGTTTTTT
CASSLPGGQGASANTGELFF
>.|TRBJ2-6|TRBV2|few
TGTGCCAGCAGTTCCCGCTTTTTTACTGGGGCCAACGTCCTGACTTTC
CASSSRFFTGANVLTF
>TRBD1|TRBJ1-5|TRBV6-2/TRBV6-3|.
TGTGCCAGCAGTAACCCGACAGGGGCCCCATATAGCAATCAGCCCCAGCATTTT
CASSNPTGAPYSNQPQHF
>.|TRBJ1-6|TRBV30|.
TGTGCCTGGAGAAAGGGGGATCAATCACCCCTCCACTTT
CAWRKGDQSPLHF
>.|TRBJ2-5|TRBV6-2/TRBV6-3|few
TGTGCCAGCAGGAGGGTGGAGACCCAGTACTTC
CASRRVETQYF
>TRBD2|TRBJ2-2|TRBV6-1|few
TGTGCCAGCGTGCGGGGGGGTAACACCGGGGAGCTGTTTTTT
CASVRGGNTGELFF
>.|TRBJ1-1|TRBV6-1|few
TGTGCCAGCAGTGACATCTCGAGGGACACTGAAGCTTTCTTT
CASSDISRDTEAFF
>.|TRBJ1-2|TRBV28|many
TGTGCCAGCAGTTTACCAGGGACTCAAACCGACTACACCTTC
CASSLPGTQTDYTF
>.|TRBJ2-1|TRBV20-1|many
TGCAGTGCTAGAGATCCCAATGGCGATGAGCAGTTCTTC
CSARDPNGDEQFF
>TRBD1|TRBJ1-6|TRBV27|few
TGTGCCAGGCCACTCCCGGACAGGGGTGTCCTACCCCTCCACTTT
CARPLPDRGVLPLHF
>TRBD1|TRBJ1-2|TRBV6-1|few
TGTGCCAGCAGGGACAGGGTGCATGGCTACACCTTC
CASRDRVHGYTF
>.|TRBJ2-5|TRBV5-1|few
TGCGCCAGCAGAAGGAGGGAATACCAAGAGACCCAGTACTTC
CASRRREYQETQYF
>.|TRBJ1-1|TRBV12-3/TRBV12-4|.
TGTGCCAGCAGACGAGGGGGGGCGAACACTGAAGCTTTCTTT
CASRRGGANTEAFF
>.|TRBJ1-1|TRBV12-5|.
TGTGCTAGTGGTTTGGGAGAGAACACTGAAGCTTTCTTT
CASGLGENTEAFF
>TRBD1|TRBJ2-5|TRBV29-1|few
TGCAGCGTTGGGAAACAGGGGTGGGAGACCCAGTACTTC
CSVGKQGWETQYF
>TRBD2|TRBJ2-1|TRBV11-2|many
TGTGCCAGCAGCTTATCCGGGAGGGGTAATGAGCAGTTCTTC
CASSLSGRGNEQFF
>.|TRBJ2-1|TRBV13|.
TGTGCCAGCAGTCGAGACAGGAGATACAATGAGCAGTTCTTC
CASSRDRRYNEQFF
>TRBD2|TRBJ2-1|TRBV13|.
TGTGCCAGCAGCTTACAACCCGGACTAGCGGCTAGGAGCTCCTACAATGAGCAGTTCTTC
CASSLQPGLAARSSYNEQFF
>.|TRBJ2-6|TRBV2|few
TGTGCCAGCTTAACAGGCGGCTCTGGGGCCAACGTCCTGACTTTC
CASLTGGSGANVLTF
>.|TRBJ2-7|TRBV6-5|few
TGTGCCAGCAGTTACTTAGGGGGAACTGACTACGAGCAGTACTTC
CASSYLGGTDYEQYF
>.|TRBJ1-2|TRBV18|.
TGTGCCAGCTCAACCCGGGACGGATCATATGGCTACACCTTC
CASSTRDGSYGYTF
>TRBD1|TRBJ2-7|TRBV12-3/TRBV12-4|few
TGTGCCAGCACCCCGGGACAGTCAACCTACGAGCAGTACTTC
CASTPGQSTYEQYF
>TRBD1|TRBJ2-1|TRBV5-1|.
TGCGCCAGCAGCGCGGTACAGGGGGCTTTCAATGAGCAGTTCTTC
CASSAVQGAFNEQFF
>.|TRBJ2-5|TRBV6-9|.
TGTGCCAGCAGTTACCTTACAGGGAGGGAGACCCAGTACTTC
CASSYLTGRETQYF
>.|TRBJ2-1|TRBV30|many
TGTGCCTGGAGTCACTATACCGGGACGAATAATGAGCAGTTCTTC
CAWSHYTGTNNEQFF
>TRBD1|TRBJ2-3|TRBV9|.
TGTGCCAGCAGCGCTGATACAGGGGGCGCTTCAGATACGCAGTATTTT
CASSADTGGASDTQYF
>TRBD2|TRBJ2-4|TRBV20-1|.
TGCAGTGCTAGCGGGGGTGGCGGGAGGGGGGAGGGCATTCAGTACTTC
CSASGGGGRGEGIQYF
>TRBD1|TRBJ1-1|TRBV27|many
TGTGCCACCAAAGGGGGCTCTGAAGCTTTCTTT
CATKGGSEAFF
>TRBD2|TRBJ2-1|TRBV29-1|.
TGCAGCGTTGAACTTGAGGCGGGAGGGCCGGAGTTCTTC
CSVELEAGGPEFF
>.|TRBJ2-2|TRBV11-3|.
TGTGCCAGCAGCCCCGGTATCGGGGAGCTGTTTTTT
CASSPGIGELFF
>.|TRBJ1-5|TRBV6-1|.
TGTGCCAGCAGTGCCAACAAGCAGCCCCAGCATTTT
CASSANKQPQHF
>.|TRBJ1-2|TRBV6-2/TRBV6-3|.
TGTGCCAGCATCGAGACAGGACATGGGACTAACTATGGCTACACCTTC
CASIETGHGTNYGYTF
>.|TRBJ2-4|TRBV6-1|.
TGTGCCAGCAGCGACGGACAGCCCTCCAAAAACATTCAGTACTTC
CASSDGQPSKNIQYF
>.|TRBJ2-3|TRBV28|few
TGTGCCAGCAGTTTATCGCCGGGAAACGTCAATACGCAGTATTTT
CASSLSPGNVNTQYF
>.|TRBJ2-5|TRBV28|.
TGTGCCGGGGGGGGACAGGAAGAGACCCAGTACTTC
CAGGGQEETQYF
>.|TRBJ2-2|TRBV6-5|.
TGTGCCAGCAGTTACGGGGGGCCCGGGGAGCTGTTTTTT
CASSYGGPGELFF
>.|TRBJ2-7|TRBV30|.
TGTGCCTGGAGTGTGGTCGTAACTTACGAGCAGTACTTC
CAWSVVVTYEQYF
>TRBD1|TRBJ2-2|TRBV30|many
TGTGCCTCGCCGGGACAGAGGAACACCGGGGAGCTGTTTTTT
CASPGQRNTGELFF
>TRBD1|TRBJ2-1|TRBV20-1|few
TGCAGTGCTAGTCTAGGGGACAGGGGTGGCAATGAGCAGTTCTTC
CSASLGDRGGNEQFF
>TRBD1|TRBJ1-1|TRBV7-9|many
TGTGCCAGCAGCCCGCGGGACAGGGGGATCAACACTGAAGCTTTCTTT
CASSPRDRGINTEAFF
>TRBD2|TRBJ2-7|TRBV28|few
TGTGCCAGCAGCCTTTATAGCGGGGGGAGCTCCTACGAGCAGTACTTC
CASSLYSGGSSYEQYF
>.|TRBJ1-2|TRBV4-1|few
TGCGCCAGCAGCCATGCCATTCTCTCAGCCCCCTATGGCTACACCTTC
CASSHAILSAPYGYTF
>.|TRBJ1-1|TRBV25-1|.
TGTGCCAGCAGTGGATGGCAGAACACTGAAGCTTTCTTT
CASSGWQNTEAFF
>.|TRBJ1-1|TRBV30|many
TGTGCCTGGAGGGGGGGGGGGCGTGGTGAAGCTTTCTTT
CAWRGGGRGEAFF
>.|TRBJ2-7|TRBV5-1|.
TGCGCCAGCAGCCCGGACAAGCCCTACGAGCAGTACTTC
CASSPDKPYEQYF
>.|TRBJ2-1|TRBV6-2/TRBV6-3|.
TGTGCCAGCAGTTACGGCCGTCTTCGCTACAATGAGCAGTTCTTC
CASSYGRLRYNEQFF
>TRBD1|TRBJ1-2|TRBV11-2|.
TGTGCCAGCAGCTTAACAGGGGGCGCGTCTATGGATGGCTACACCTTC
CASSLTGGASMDGYTF
>.|TRBJ2-6|TRBV28|few
TGTGCCAGCAGTTTATATGGGCAAGGGGCCAACGTCCTGACTTTC
CASSLYGQGANVLTF
>.|TRBJ2-3|TRBV5-1|many
TGCGCCAGCAGCTTGCGACTATCTAGCACAGATACGCAGTATTTT
CASSLRLSSTDTQYF
>.|TRBJ1-1|TRBV11-3|many
TGTGCCAGCAGCTTACTATCGTCTATGAACACTGAAGCTTTCTTT
CASSLLSSMNTEAFF
>.|TRBJ2-1|TRBV4-1|few
TGCGCCAGCAGCCAAGATCACAATGAGCAGTTCTTC
CASSQDHNEQFF
>.|TRBJ1-3|TRBV10-3|.
TGTGCCATCAGTGAATGGGGGGGCGTTGGAAACACCATATATTTT
CAISEWGGVGNTIYF
>TRBD1|TRBJ1-1|TRBV7-9|.
TGTGCCAGCACCGTCTTTCAGGGGGACACTGAAGCTTTCTTT
CASTVFQGDTEAFF